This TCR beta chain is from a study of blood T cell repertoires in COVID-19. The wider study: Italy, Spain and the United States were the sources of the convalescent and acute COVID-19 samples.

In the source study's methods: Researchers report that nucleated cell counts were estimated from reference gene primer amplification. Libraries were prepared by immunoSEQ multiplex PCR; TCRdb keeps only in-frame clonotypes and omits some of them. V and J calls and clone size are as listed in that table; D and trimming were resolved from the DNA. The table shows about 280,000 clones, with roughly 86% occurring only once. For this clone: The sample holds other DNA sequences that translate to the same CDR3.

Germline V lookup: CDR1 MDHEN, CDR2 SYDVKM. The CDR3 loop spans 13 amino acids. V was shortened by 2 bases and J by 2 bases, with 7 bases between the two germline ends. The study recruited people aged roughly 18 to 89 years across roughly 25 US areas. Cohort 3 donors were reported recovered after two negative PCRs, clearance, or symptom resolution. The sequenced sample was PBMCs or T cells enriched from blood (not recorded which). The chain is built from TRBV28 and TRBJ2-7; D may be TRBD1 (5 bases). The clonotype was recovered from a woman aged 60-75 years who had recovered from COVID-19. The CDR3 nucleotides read TGTGCCAGCAGTTTACAGGGCCCCTACGAGCAGTACTTC. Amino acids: CASSLQGPYEQYF.